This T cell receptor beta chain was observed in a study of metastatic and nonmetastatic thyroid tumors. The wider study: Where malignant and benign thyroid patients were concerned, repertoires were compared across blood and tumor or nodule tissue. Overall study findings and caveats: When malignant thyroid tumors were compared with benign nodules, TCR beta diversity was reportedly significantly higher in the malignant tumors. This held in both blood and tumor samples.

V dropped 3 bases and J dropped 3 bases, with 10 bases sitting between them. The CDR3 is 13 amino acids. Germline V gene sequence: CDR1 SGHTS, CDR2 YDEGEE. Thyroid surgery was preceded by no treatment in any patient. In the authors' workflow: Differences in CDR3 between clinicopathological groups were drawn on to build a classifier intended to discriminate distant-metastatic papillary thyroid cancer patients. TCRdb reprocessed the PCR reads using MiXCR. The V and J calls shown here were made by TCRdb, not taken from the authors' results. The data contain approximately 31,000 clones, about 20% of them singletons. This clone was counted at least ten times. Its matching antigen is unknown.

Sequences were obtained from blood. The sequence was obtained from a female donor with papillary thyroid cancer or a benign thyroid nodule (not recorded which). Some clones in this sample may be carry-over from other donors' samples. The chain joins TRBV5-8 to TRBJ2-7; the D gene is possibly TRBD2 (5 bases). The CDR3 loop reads CASSYGEGYEQYF. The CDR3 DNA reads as TGTGCCAGCAGCTACGGTGAGGGCTACGAGCAGTACTTC.